The 10 T cell receptor beta chains below were found in one sample sequenced in a study of CD8+ T cells in alopecia areata. Investigators isolated RNA and reverse transcribed it into cDNA to act as the sequencing template. Method: immunoSEQ multiplex PCR; TCRdb's copy keeps in-frame clones and lacks some. The sample lists 150,000 to 250,000 clones; roughly 60% were seen once. Treatment of the sample: oral pan-JAK inhibitor, 5-10 mg twice daily. The material was CD4+ T cells sorted from blood, obtained at week 24, from a patient treated with tofacitinib. These receptors all come from a human donor with alopecia areata.

The J gene is TRBJ1-5, the V gene TRBV30, with D maybe TRBD1 (5 bases). The CDR3 spans 18 residues. Per germline, CDR1 GTSNPN and CDR2 SVGIG (reference sequence). The V and J ends lost 0 bases and 2 bases respectively, with 20 bases between them. As DNA, the CDR3 is TGTGCCTGGAGTGTCACCAGGATCGGGGACGGGGGCAATCAGCCCCAGCATTTT. This gives the protein CAWSVTRIGDGGNQPQHF.

The chain is built from TRBV20-1 and TRBJ1-4, with a possible D match to TRBD1 (5 bases). This CDR3 contains 11 residues. Germline-derived CDR1 and CDR2 are DFQATT and SNEGSKA (reference sequence). With 5 bases removed from V and 8 bases from J, the gap between germline ends came to 9 bases. CDR3 sequence (DNA): TGCAGTGCTGAGGAGGGGGAAAAACTGTTTTTT. It yields the protein CSAEEGEKLFF.

This chain connects TRBV7-9 to TRBJ2-1; D unresolved. The V and J ends lost 3 bases and 0 bases respectively, with 6 bases between them. Germline assignment: CDR1 SEHNR and CDR2 FQNEAQ (reference sequence). CDR3 length equals 14 residues. This chain's CDR3 is CASSFVISYNEQFF. The CDR3 DNA reads TGTGCCAGCAGCTTTGTCATCTCCTACAATGAGCAGTTCTTC.

The V and J genes are TRBV15 and TRBJ1-1, with D maybe TRBD1 (5 bases). The CDR3 runs 15 residues. Trimming took 0 bases from V and 1 from J, leaving 9 bases between them. Germline V gene sequence: CDR1 LNHNV, CDR2 YYDKDF (reference sequence). CDR3 bases: TGTGCCACCAGCAGAGAACGGACAAAGAACACTGAAGCTTTCTTT. It codes for CATSRERTKNTEAFF.

This clone was detected a few times. V and J are TRBV27 and TRBJ1-2, with 8 bases matching TRBD1. CDR3 length equals 13 residues. V trimming: 2 bases; J trimming: 6 bases; junction bases outside the gene matches: 2. Looked up from germline, CDR1 is MNHEY and CDR2 is SMNVEV (reference sequence). CDR3 sequence reads: CASSLGQGNGYTF. CDR3 nucleotide sequence: TGTGCCAGCAGTTTAGGACAGGGAAATGGCTACACCTTC.

A single count supports this clone. This specimen includes other DNA sequences encoding the same CDR3. The V and J genes are TRBV5-1 and TRBJ2-5; 12 nucleotides match TRBD2. Germline assignment: CDR1 SGHRS and CDR2 YFSETQ. The CDR3 length is 16 residues. Trimming took 0 bases from V and 2 from J; bases not matched to a gene: 2. This CDR3 reads CASSLAGTSGQETQYF. The CDR3 DNA reads as TGCGCCAGCAGCTTGGCCGGGACTAGCGGGCAAGAGACCCAGTACTTC.

The V and J genes are TRBV29-1 and TRBJ2-2, with 8 bases that match TRBD1. J gave up 6 bases and V 7 bases, and 7 bases lay outside the gene matches. This CDR3 is built from 13 residues. Per germline, CDR1 SQVTM and CDR2 ANQGSEA. Here the CDR3 reads CSGTDRVPGELFF. Written as DNA, the CDR3 is TGCAGCGGGACGGACAGGGTCCCCGGGGAGCTGTTTTTT.

The chain joins TRBV23-1 to TRBJ2-4; TRBD1 is a possible D gene (5 bases). TRBV23-1 is placed among ORFs of uncertain function. V was shortened by 1 base and J by 0 bases, with 19 bases between the two germline ends. The length of the CDR3 is 19 residues. DNA for the CDR3: TGCGCCAGCAGTCAATTGGGCAGGGCCCAACGCCTAGCCAAAAACATTCAGTACTTC. Its translation: CASSQLGRAQRLAKNIQYF.

The V call is TRBV30, the J call TRBJ1-1; 8 bases fit TRBD1. Germline CDR1 reads GTSNPN; CDR2 reads SVGIG (reference sequence). This CDR3 has 14 residues. The ends lost 5 bases at V and 4 bases at J; junction bases unmatched: 9. CDR3 amino acids: CAWRPRTGFTEAFF. In nucleotides, the CDR3 is TGTGCCTGGCGACCCCGGACAGGGTTCACTGAAGCTTTCTTT. Supplemented by reference TRBV30 and TRBJ1-1, the full variable domain reads SQTIHQWPATLVQPVGSPLSLECTVEGTSNPNLYWYRQAAGRGLQLLFYSVGIGQISSEVPQNLSASRPQDRQFILSSKKLLLSDSGFYLCAWRPRTGFTEAFFGQGTRLTVV.

This clone has only one observation. This sequence joins TRBV28 and TRBJ2-1; D call uncertain. The CDR3 is 12 amino acids. Between the trimmed V and J ends, which lost 2 bases and 10 bases, there was a span of 9 bases. From germline, CDR1 is MDHEN and CDR2 SYDVKM. The CDR3 region is CASSLRVGEQFF. The CDR3 DNA reads TGTGCCAGCAGTTTAAGAGTCGGAGAGCAGTTCTTC. The variable domain in full, completed from reference TRBV28 and TRBJ2-1, reads DVKVTQSSRYLVKRTGEKVFLECVQDMDHENMFWYRQDPGLGLRLIYFSYDVKMKEKGDIPEGYSVSREKKERFSLILESASTNQTSMYLCASSLRVGEQFFGPGTRLTVL.